Reported below is one TCR beta chain. Its target is not known. The data stem from a study of T cell responses to AZD1222 COVID-19 vaccine. Using immunoSEQ multiplex PCR, the repertoire was profiled, and TCRdb retains in-frame clones only, with some absent. The table has about 140,000 clones, almost 90% seen once. Study results and caveats: The donor group comprised mostly white British people and more females; the analysis possibly underestimated clonal diversity. Nearly half of unique spike-specific TCRs reportedly avoided B.1.351 and B.1.1.7 mutated regions. Two AZD1222 doses significantly raised spike-specific TCR breadth and depth over controls. Along spike, vaccine-associated CD4 TCRs were found throughout, with dominance at 160-218 and 743-854.

The ends were cut back, 5 bases at V and 5 bases at J, with 12 bases in the middle. Germline V gene sequence: CDR1 SEHNR, CDR2 FQNEAQ (reference sequence). CDR3 size: 13 residues. The sequenced sample was peripheral blood, obtained on day 0 of AZD1222 vaccination. The rearrangement links TRBV7-9 to TRBJ1-1, with D uncertain. The receptor comes from an adult in good health. The CDR3 protein is CASSRAEATEAFF. As DNA, the CDR3 is TGTGCCAGCAGCAGAGCTGAAGCGACTGAAGCTTTCTTT. Filled out from reference TRBV7-9 and TRBJ1-1, the complete variable domain reads DTGVSQNPRHKITKRGQNVTFRCDPISEHNRLYWYRQTLGQGPEFLTYFQNEAQLEKSRLLSDRFSAERPKGSFSTLEIQRTEQGDSAMYLCASSRAEATEAFFGQGTRLTVV.